The sequence of this T cell receptor beta chain was determined in a study of T cell responses to AZD1222 COVID-19 vaccine. Study-wide points: Spike-specific TCR breadth and depth rose after two AZD1222 doses.

Here immunoSEQ multiplex PCR was the method, and the copy in TCRdb shows in-frame clones only, minus some. The sample consists of approximately 60,000 clones, approximately 84% of them appearing once. Germline CDR1 reads KGHSH; CDR2 reads LQKENI. V was trimmed by 1 base and J by 0 bases, leaving 7 bases between them. The CDR3 covers 15 residues. Notes on this clone: Its antigen is not identified.

Sequences were derived from peripheral blood, sampled on day 0 of AZD1222 vaccination. V and J are TRBV18 and TRBJ1-3; D not certain. This sequence originates from an adult in good health. CDR3 bases: TGTGCCAGCTCACCACAGGGAAGCTCTGGAAACACCATATATTTT. It specifies CASSPQGSSGNTIYF.